The TCR beta chain under discussion was sequenced for a study of blood T cells in healthy people across ages. Study-level points and caveats: Compared with aged donors, long-lived donors showed fewer expanded clones, suggesting selection. Age brought a roughly linear fall in TCR beta diversity measured per million T cells.

This clonotype was found a few times. Its specificity is unknown. In each sample, at least 6 million PBMCs were isolated. A second about 7 to 11 cycle PCR used barcoded and J-beta primers. Sequencing recovered at least 3 million CDR3-containing paired-end reads from each sample. TCRdb independently ran MiXCR on the 5' RACE reads; one entry per CDR3 protein. The sample shows 800,000 to 900,000 distinct CDR3 sequences, about 59% of them seen only once. Germline CDR1 reads MNHEY; CDR2 reads SMNVEV (reference sequence). The CDR3 spans 13 residues. The ends were cut back, 6 bases at V and 8 bases at J, with 14 bases in the middle.

The sequenced sample consisted of blood. This TCR was recovered from a man aged 25-45 years in good health. This sequence joins TRBV27 and TRBJ2-1; D remains ambiguous. Written as DNA, the CDR3 is TGTGCCAGCAGCGTTAGCTTGTGGGATGAGCAGTTCTTC. This translates into CASSVSLWDEQFF.